Listed here are 28 T cell receptor beta chains from one sample, sequenced in a study of blood T cell repertoires in COVID-19. TCRdb's copy holds only in-frame clones and misses some; the assay was immunoSEQ multiplex PCR. The sample has under 200,000 clones, around 80% seen once. Material: peripheral blood. These receptors all stem from a man aged 30 to 45 with active or convalescent COVID-19.

The chain employs TRBV7-9 and TRBJ1-6; the D gene is possibly TRBD1 (6 bases). From germline, CDR1 is SEHNR and CDR2 FQNEAQ (reference sequence). This CDR3 has 13 residues. V gave up 5 bases and J gave up 8 bases, with 10 bases separating them. The CDR3 nucleotides are TGTGCCAGCAGCCCCCCAGGGGATTCACCCCTCCACTTT. The encoded protein is CASSPPGDSPLHF.

This clone was picked up one time. The chain joins TRBV5-1 to TRBJ1-5; D is ambiguous. Germline V gene lookup returns CDR1 SGHRS and CDR2 YFSETQ. V was trimmed by 4 bases and J by 5 bases, leaving 16 bases between them. The length of the CDR3 is 15 residues. CDR3 residues: CASSPGEGVYQPQHF. CDR3 sequence (DNA): TGCGCCAGCAGCCCTGGAGAGGGCGTATATCAGCCCCAGCATTTT.

The gene calls are TRBV7-9 and TRBJ2-1; 7 positions match TRBD1. The CDR3 loop spans 16 amino acids. Germline CDR1 SEHNR, CDR2 FQNEAQ (reference sequence). V shed 1 base, J shed 5 bases, and the junction held 8 bases outside the gene matches. Here the CDR3 reads CASSLVRGPGDNEQFF. DNA of the CDR3: TGTGCCAGCAGCTTAGTAAGGGGGCCTGGGGACAATGAGCAGTTCTTC.

The chain combines TRBV9 with TRBJ2-5; 10 bases map to TRBD2. Per germline, CDR1 SGDLS and CDR2 YYNGEE. V was clipped by 0 bases and J by 4 bases; unmatched bases: 12. This CDR3 comprises 18 residues. For the CDR3, the DNA is TGTGCCAGCAGCGTAGGAGGGTGGGGTAGCGGGGGGCGAGAGACCCAGTACTTC. This sequence encodes CASSVGGWGSGGRETQYF.

This clone was counted between two and nine times. The chain links TRBV6-5 to TRBJ1-2, with D maybe TRBD1 (5 bases). In germline, CDR1 is MNHEY, CDR2 SVGAGI. The CDR3 is made up of 12 amino acids. V lost 0 bases, J lost 8 bases, and 7 bases lay in between. CDR3 sequence (DNA): TGTGCCAGCAGTTACTCGGACACGGGCTACACCTTC. This sequence encodes CASSYSDTGYTF.

The chain has TRBV13 and TRBJ2-3, with a weak D call TRBD2 (6 bases). From germline, CDR1 is PRHDT and CDR2 FYEKMQ (reference sequence). This CDR3 has 14 residues. The V end was cut by 5 bases, the J end by 0 bases, with 9 bases between. DNA of the CDR3: TGTGCCAGCAGCCCCGGGACTAGCACAGATACGCAGTATTTT. Its translation: CASSPGTSTDTQYF.

CDR3 amino acids: CASSLGGGEKLFF. In DNA, the CDR3 is TGTGCCAGCAGCTTAGGTGGAGGGGAAAAACTGTTTTTT. The chain has TRBV7-3 and TRBJ1-4; D is ambiguous. The germline V and J ends were trimmed by 2 bases and 8 bases, with 9 bases remaining between them. Germline V gene lookup returns CDR1 SGHTA and CDR2 FQGTGA. CDR3 length: 13 amino acids.

V gene TRBV6-5 combines with J gene TRBJ2-2; D possibly corresponds to TRBD1 (5 bases). From germline, CDR1 is MNHEY and CDR2 SVGAGI. There are 15 residues in the CDR3. Trimming removed 6 bases at V and 1 base at J, with 12 bases between. Here the CDR3 DNA reads TGTGCCAGCAGGGACGACGGACAGAACACCGGGGAGCTGTTTTTT. Its protein is CASRDDGQNTGELFF.

The chain combines TRBV28 with TRBJ2-1; 9 bases match TRBD2. The CDR3 consists of 16 residues. Trimming at V came to 1 base and at J to 4 bases, leaving 5 bases not matched to a gene. The germline V gene has CDR1 MDHEN and CDR2 SYDVKM. Written as DNA, the CDR3 is TGTGCCAGCAGTTTATTGGCCAGCGGGGGGTACAATGAGCAGTTCTTC. Residues: CASSLLASGGYNEQFF.

The V call is TRBV5-1, the J call TRBJ2-3; 12 bases line up with TRBD2. CDR1 SGHRS and CDR2 YFSETQ come from the germline V gene. V dropped 4 bases and J dropped 4; count of bases not matched to a gene: 10. The CDR3 totals 17 residues. This chain's CDR3 is CASSPEPGLAGPDTQYF. The DNA for the CDR3 is TGCGCCAGCAGCCCCGAGCCGGGACTAGCGGGCCCAGATACGCAGTATTTT.

The gene calls are TRBV5-4 and TRBJ1-6; 9 bases line up with TRBD1. The V segment lost 5 bases and the J segment 10 bases; nucleotides outside the gene matches: 7. The CDR3 covers 14 residues. Germline CDR1 SGHNT, CDR2 YYREEE (reference sequence). CDR3 sequence reads: CASRLDRGRSPLHF. CDR3 DNA: TGTGCCAGCAGACTGGACAGGGGACGGTCACCCCTCCACTTT.

This chain connects TRBV28 to TRBJ2-2; 9 bases fit TRBD1. There are 16 residues in the CDR3. Trimming took 6 bases from V and 3 from J; bases not matched to a gene: 8. The germline gives CDR1 MDHEN, CDR2 SYDVKM. This CDR3 is CASSLQQGADTGELFF. The CDR3 DNA is TGTGCCAGCAGCTTACAACAGGGGGCGGACACCGGGGAGCTGTTTTTT.

The J gene is TRBJ1-4, the V gene TRBV7-8; 9 nucleotides align to TRBD1. V was pared by 1 base and J by 7 bases, with 1 base of the junction left unmatched. The CDR3 totals 14 residues. CDR1 is SGHVS and CDR2 is FQNEAQ in the germline V gene. CDR3 protein: CASSLGTGAEKLFF. CDR3 nucleotide sequence: TGTGCCAGCAGCTTAGGGACAGGGGCTGAAAAACTGTTTTTT.

The CDR3, as DNA: TGTGCCTGGAGCGTCATCACGCGGGAGGACTACAATGAGCAGTTCTTC. This sequence encodes CAWSVITREDYNEQFF. This chain links TRBV30 with TRBJ2-1, with 8 bases matching TRBD2. The CDR3 is 16 residues long. Germline-derived CDR1 and CDR2 are GTSNPN and SVGIG (reference sequence). J lost 3 bases, V lost 3 bases, and 10 bases had no gene match.

This clone is a singleton in its sample. J is TRBJ1-1 and V is TRBV10-3; 7 nucleotides align to TRBD1. This CDR3 is 14 amino acids long. Germline values: CDR1 ENHRY, CDR2 SYGVKD. The V segment lost 10 bases and the J segment 1 base; nucleotides outside the gene matches: 9. The CDR3 DNA follows: TGTGCCACCTCTTTGGGGACAGAGAACACTGAAGCTTTCTTT. This translates into CATSLGTENTEAFF.

The genes are TRBV5-1 and TRBJ2-1; D not certain. Per germline, CDR1 SGHRS and CDR2 YFSETQ. This CDR3 contains 12 residues. Trimming took off 0 bases at V and 10 bases at J, with 8 bases between the two ends. CDR3 protein: CASSLVFPEQFF. The CDR3 region has the DNA TGCGCCAGCAGCTTGGTGTTTCCGGAGCAGTTCTTC.

With respect to this clone: A much larger clone sits a single nucleotide away, making a read error possible. The rearrangement uses TRBV9 and TRBJ1-2; D is ambiguous. The CDR3 covers 12 residues. CDR1 and CDR2 (germline): SGDLS, YYNGEE. Between the trimmed V and J ends, which lost 0 bases and 5 bases, there was a span of 5 bases. The CDR3 sequence is CASSVAGYGYTF. CDR3 nucleotides: TGTGCCAGCAGCGTAGCGGGGTATGGCTACACCTTC.

The chain has TRBV5-1 and TRBJ1-5; D gene uncertain. Trimming removed 3 bases from V and 3 bases from J, with 7 bases in between. The CDR3 sequence is 13 residues long. Germline assignment: CDR1 SGHRS and CDR2 YFSETQ. This chain's CDR3 is CASSSEVNQPQHF. The CDR3 DNA follows: TGCGCCAGCAGCTCGGAGGTCAATCAGCCCCAGCATTTT.

This chain uses TRBV29-1 with TRBJ1-1; possible D gene TRBD1, 6 bases. Germline loops: CDR1 SQVTM, CDR2 ANQGSEA. This CDR3 is 11 amino acids long. Trimming cost V 4 bases and J 4 bases, with 7 bases left between them. The CDR3 DNA sequence: TGCAGCGTTGCGGACAGCACTGAAGCTTTCTTT. This codes for CSVADSTEAFF.

This clone occurred a few times. J is TRBJ2-7 and V is TRBV10-1; TRBD2 agrees at 11 bases. The J segment lost 2 bases and the V segment lost 7 bases, leaving 7 bases of the junction unmatched. This CDR3 contains 15 residues. CDR1 and CDR2 from the germline V gene are WNHNN and SYGVQD (reference sequence). DNA of the CDR3: TGCGCCAGCACCGCCGGGACTAGCGGTACCTACGAGCAGTACTTC. This translates into CASTAGTSGTYEQYF.

This chain connects TRBV24-1 to TRBJ1-1; D unclear. V was trimmed by 4 bases and J by 3 bases, leaving 8 bases between them. Germline values: CDR1 KGHDR, CDR2 SFDVKD. This CDR3 contains 13 residues. CDR3 sequence (DNA): TGTGCCACCAGTGACTTCGGGTACACTGAAGCTTTCTTT. Translated, it gives CATSDFGYTEAFF.

The V and J genes are TRBV28 and TRBJ1-6; 8 positions agree with TRBD1. V lost 4 bases to trimming and J lost 6 bases; unmatched junction nucleotides: 8. CDR3 size: 16 residues. Germline assignment: CDR1 MDHEN and CDR2 SYDVKM. The CDR3 bases are TGTGCCAGCAGTTCGGCCGCGGACAGGGTTAATTCACCCCTCCACTTT. This encodes CASSSAADRVNSPLHF.

The chain is built from TRBV24-1 and TRBJ2-5; 8 nucleotides match TRBD1. Looked up from germline, CDR1 is KGHDR and CDR2 is SFDVKD. V lost 5 bases to trimming and J lost 5 bases; unmatched junction nucleotides: 15. This CDR3 has 17 residues. CDR3 coding DNA: TGTGCCACCAGTGGACTGGGGGGCAGGGGGCGTCAGGAGACCCAGTACTTC. Amino acids: CATSGLGGRGRQETQYF.

The chain has TRBV9 and TRBJ1-1, with 8 bases fitting TRBD1. V shed 0 bases, J shed 2 bases, and the junction held 12 bases outside the gene matches. The V gene's germline CDR1 is SGDLS and CDR2 YYNGEE. This CDR3 comprises 18 residues. CDR3 sequence reads: CASSVEGRGRGENTEAFF. The CDR3 DNA sequence: TGTGCCAGCAGCGTAGAGGGCAGGGGGCGAGGGGAAAACACTGAAGCTTTCTTT. The full variable domain, completed using reference TRBV9 and TRBJ1-1, is DSGVTQTPKHLITATGQRVTLRCSPRSGDLSVYWYQQSLDQGLQFLIQYYNGEERAKGNILERFSAQQFPDLHSELNLSSLELGDSALYFCASSVEGRGRGENTEAFFGQGTRLTVV.

This chain connects TRBV4-3 to TRBJ2-1, with a tentative D call TRBD1 (5 bases). The CDR3 extends over 14 amino acids. The ends were cut back, 0 bases at V and 5 bases at J, with 8 bases in the middle. Germline V gene lookup returns CDR1 LGHNA and CDR2 YSLEER. CDR3 DNA: TGCGCCAGCAGCCAAGATAACAGGAACAATGAGCAGTTCTTC. This sequence encodes CASSQDNRNNEQFF.

This clone was seen only a few times. The chain couples TRBV19 to TRBJ1-2; TRBD1 matches 8 bases. After removal of 2 bases from V and 8 bases from J, the junction contained 10 bases not matched to a gene. CDR1 and CDR2 (germline): LNHDA, SQIVND (reference sequence). The CDR3 contains 15 residues. The CDR3 nucleotides read TGTGCCAGTAGTATATCTCCGACAGGGACAGGAGGCTACACCTTC. Its translation is CASSISPTGTGGYTF.

This chain connects TRBV7-2 to TRBJ2-7, with TRBD1 identical over 10 bases. The CDR3 length is 14 residues. Germline V gene sequence: CDR1 SGHTA, CDR2 FQGNSA. V lost 5 bases, J lost 7 bases, and 8 bases stayed unmatched. CDR3 DNA: TGTGCCAGCAGCCCGTGGACAGGGGGAGGAGAGCAGTACTTC. This codes for CASSPWTGGGEQYF.

This chain links TRBV5-6 with TRBJ1-2, with TRBD1 identical over 7 bases. Germline CDR1 and CDR2: SGHDT and YYEEEE. The CDR3 is 12 residues long. J was trimmed by 8 bases and V by 6 bases; bases with no gene match: 7. The CDR3 nucleotides are TGTGCCAGCACTTCGACAGGGTACGGCTACACCTTC. As protein: CASTSTGYGYTF.